The sequence of this T cell receptor beta chain was determined in a study of control samples from healthy donors and cancer patients. Germline V gene data show CDR1 as MGHRA and CDR2 as YSYEKL. The CDR3 runs 16 residues. Trimming removed 1 base at V and 0 bases at J, with 12 bases between. Sequencing used immunoSEQ multiplex PCR; TCRdb keeps in-frame clones, though not all of them. The sample consists of some 120,000 clones, about 94% of them appearing once. The origin of this receptor is a man aged 30-40 years in good health. V and J are TRBV4-1 and TRBJ1-2; no definite D call. Sequencing used blood. DNA of the CDR3: TGCGCCAGCAGCCAAGTAGTCAGTTCCTCTAACTATGGCTACACCTTC. Translation gives CASSQVVSSSNYGYTF.